These T cell receptor beta chains were read from a single sample in a study of monozygotic twins with inflammatory bowel disease. TCRdb re-called the 5' RACE reads; every CDR3 protein appears as one record, without DNA. This sample contains about 150,000 distinct CDR3 sequences. Source material: blood. The source is a human donor with ulcerative colitis or Crohn's disease, or a healthy co-twin of an affected twin (not recorded which). The CDR3 runs from the conserved cysteine through the conserved F or W.

V gene	J gene	CDR3 protein
TRBV20-1	TRBJ1-6	CSASGGRHSPLHF
TRBV7-2	TRBJ1-1	CASSLEPGIEAFF
TRBV7-8	TRBJ2-7	CASSLGRASYEQYF
TRBV6-9	TRBJ2-1	CASSPQSGATYNEQFF
TRBV3-1	TRBJ2-2	CASSQDERKAGDLAGELFF
TRBV7-9	TRBJ2-1	CASSSQGDEQFF
TRBV4-3	TRBJ1-2	CASSQEFRNLYGYTF
TRBV20-1	TRBJ2-3	CSASLLAGRADTQYF
TRBV6-2/TRBV6-3	TRBJ2-5	CASRKIAGEETQYF
TRBV20-1	TRBJ1-4	CSATQNNEKLFF